This T cell receptor beta chain is from a study of CXCR3-negative and CXCR3-positive naive CD8 T cells. With respect to this clonotype: The antigen remains unidentified.

The method, 5' RACE with UMI labels, was used to prepare the TRB cDNA libraries. TCRdb re-called the 5' RACE reads and shows each CDR3 protein once, DNA omitted. The repertoire shows more than 80,000 distinct CDR3 sequences; the top ten hold 0.35% to 0.4%. Broader study findings: CXCR3-positive naive cells had more hydrophobic TRB CDR3s than CXCR3-negative naive cells.

The clonotype was recovered from a human donor in good health. Some clones in this sample may be carry-over from other donors' samples. The material sequenced was naive CXCR3+ CD8+ T cells from blood. Subset here: CD45RO-CCR7+CD27+CD95- naive CD8+ T cells expressing CXCR3 (TNR3+).

The chain's CDR3 is CASRDRGINQPQHF. V is TRBV27 and J is TRBJ1-5; TCRdb gives TRBD1 as the D gene, but with no DNA this cannot be confirmed. The CDR3 sequence is 14 residues long. The V gene's germline CDR1 is MNHEY and CDR2 SMNVEV (reference sequence).